This T cell receptor (beta chain) was identified during a study of blood T cell repertoires in COVID-19. Assay: immunoSEQ multiplex PCR; the TCRdb copy retains only in-frame clones and omits some. The sample has roughly 150,000 clones, 82% seen once; the top ten hold around 4%. With 8 bases clipped from V and 4 bases from J, the junction kept 13 bases outside the gene matches. Germline V gene data show CDR1 as SSHAT and CDR2 as FNYEAQ (reference sequence). There are 16 residues in the CDR3. The TCR comes from a woman aged 80 or older with acute or convalescent COVID-19. The rearrangement links TRBV7-7 to TRBJ2-2; 7 bases match TRBD2. The sequenced material came from peripheral blood. The chain's CDR3 is CASRPGGSLSTGELFF. The CDR3 coding sequence is TGTGCCAGCCGGCCAGGCGGGAGTCTTAGCACCGGGGAGCTGTTTTTT.